The 12 T cell receptor beta chains given below trace back to one sample, sequenced in a study of blood T cells in healthy people across ages. PCR was performed a second time for about 7 to 12 cycles using a sample-barcoded 5' primer and a J-beta primer mix. Each CDR3 protein is one row after TCRdb ran MiXCR on the 5' RACE reads. Counted here are more than 650,000 distinct CDR3 sequences, around a quarter occurring once; the ten biggest clones make up less than 3.5%. Another study also made use of these data, one on T cells of mothers and their children.

Source material: blood. These receptors were taken from a boy younger than 18 in good health.

This chain joins TRBV7-2 and TRBJ1-1; no clear D. The length of the CDR3 is 15 residues. Trimming pared 6 bases from V and 5 bases from J, leaving 19 bases between. The germline CDR1 and CDR2 sequences are SGHTA and FQGNSA. The CDR3 bases are TGTGCCAGCAGTCCCCGTGGGAGGGCGAGGACTGAAGCTTTCTTT. Its translation: CASSPRGRARTEAFF.

This clonotype was found a few times. This chain joins TRBV20-1 and TRBJ2-5; D possibly uses TRBD1 or TRBD2 (5 bases each). V gave up 3 bases and J gave up 7 bases, with 18 bases separating them. The length of the CDR3 is 14 residues. Germline values: CDR1 DFQATT, CDR2 SNEGSKA (reference sequence). This CDR3 reads CSARRGAGIGTQYF. The CDR3 region has the DNA TGCAGTGCTAGGCGAGGGGCCGGAATAGGGACCCAGTACTTC.

This chain joins TRBV5-1 and TRBJ1-1, with D maybe TRBD1 (6 bases). This CDR3 is built from 15 residues. Germline V lookup: CDR1 SGHRS, CDR2 YFSETQ. Trimming took 0 bases from V and 1 from J, leaving 10 bases between them. CDR3 coding DNA: TGCGCCAGCAGCTTGGCAGGGGAGAGGAACACTGAAGCTTTCTTT. Amino acids: CASSLAGERNTEAFF. Based on the CDR3 plus reference TRBV5-1 and TRBJ1-1, the full variable domain is KAGVTQTPRYLIKTRGQQVTLSCSPISGHRSVSWYQQTPGQGLQFLFEYFSETQRNKGNFPGRFSGRQFSNSRSEMNVSTLELGDSALYLCASSLAGERNTEAFFGQGTRLTVV.

This clonotype was seen a handful of times. This chain uses TRBV6-5 with TRBJ1-1; 7 bases match TRBD1. Germline V lookup: CDR1 MNHEY, CDR2 SVGAGI. This CDR3 region has 15 residues. With 7 bases clipped from V and 5 bases from J, the junction kept 13 bases outside the gene matches. CDR3 DNA: TGTGCCAGCACTCTTGACAGGGTCTTGGGGACTGAAGCTTTCTTT. Encoded protein: CASTLDRVLGTEAFF.

This clonotype turned up a few times. The chain employs TRBV7-9 and TRBJ2-7; weak D call: TRBD2 (6 bases). There are 16 residues in the CDR3. Germline CDR1 SEHNR, CDR2 FQNEAQ (reference sequence). The V end was cut by 7 bases, the J end by 0 bases, with 19 bases between. The CDR3 bases are TGTGCCAGCACCAAGGTGGGGGTCGGGAGCTCCTACGAGCAGTACTTC. Translating it yields CASTKVGVGSSYEQYF.

The rearrangement uses TRBV5-1 and TRBJ2-1; 8 positions agree with TRBD2. This CDR3 has 15 residues. Germline values: CDR1 SGHRS, CDR2 YFSETQ. Trimming at V came to 4 bases and at J to 3 bases, leaving 6 bases not matched to a gene. CDR3 sequence reads: CASSLESGGYNEQFF. CDR3 bases: TGCGCCAGCAGCCTCGAAAGCGGGGGCTACAATGAGCAGTTCTTC.

This clonotype has more than one count but fewer than ten. The chain employs TRBV5-6 and TRBJ2-5, with D perhaps TRBD2 (5 bases). V lost 4 bases, J lost 11 bases, and 18 bases lay in between. This CDR3 spans 13 amino acids. The germline V gene encodes CDR1 SGHDT and CDR2 YYEEEE. The CDR3 coding sequence is TGTGCCAGCAGCGAAATAACGGTGGGAGAGCAGTACTTC. This sequence encodes CASSEITVGEQYF.

This chain joins TRBV5-1 and TRBJ1-2; D gene uncertain. The germline V gene has CDR1 SGHRS and CDR2 YFSETQ. The CDR3 sequence is 15 residues long. V was trimmed by 0 bases and J by 0 bases, leaving 9 bases between them. DNA of the CDR3: TGCGCCAGCAGCTTGGGGACCGCCGCTAACTATGGCTACACCTTC. Translating gives CASSLGTAANYGYTF.

This clonotype was seen only a few times. A junction boundary mismatches the germline segment, possibly from a read error. J is TRBJ2-5 and V is TRBV10-3; 7 nucleotides align to TRBD1. The germline V gene has CDR1 ENHRY and CDR2 SYGVKD. The CDR3 extends over 15 amino acids. The DNA of the CDR3 is TGTGCCATCAGTGAAAGGAGGACAGGCCAAGGGACCCAGTACTTC. It translates to CAISERRTGQGTQYF.

The chain combines TRBV13 with TRBJ2-7; D possibly uses TRBD1 or TRBD2 (6 bases each). The CDR3 contains 15 residues. With 5 bases removed from V and 1 base from J, the gap between germline ends came to 15 bases. Germline V CDR1 and CDR2: PRHDT, FYEKMQ (reference sequence). CDR3 nucleotides: TGTGCCAGCAGCCTTCGGGGGCCCTTATCCTACGAGCAGTACTTC. Translated, it gives CASSLRGPLSYEQYF.

This chain uses TRBV5-1 with TRBJ2-7; D possibly corresponds to TRBD1 (6 bases). V was trimmed by 0 bases and J by 2 bases, leaving 12 bases between them. Germline CDR1 is SGHRS and CDR2 is YFSETQ. CDR3 length: 15 residues. In DNA form, the CDR3 reads TGCGCCAGCAGCTTGGTAACCAGGGGTACCTACGAGCAGTACTTC. Protein: CASSLVTRGTYEQYF.

This clonotype was detected only a few times. The chain joins TRBV29-1 to TRBJ2-2, with D possibly being TRBD1 (5 bases). CDR1 is SQVTM and CDR2 is ANQGSEA in the germline V gene. V gave up 4 bases and J gave up 0 bases, with 12 bases separating them. The CDR3 has 15 amino acids. CDR3 in DNA: TGCAGCGTTGGGGGCGCGACATCGAACACCGGGGAGCTGTTTTTT. Protein: CSVGGATSNTGELFF.